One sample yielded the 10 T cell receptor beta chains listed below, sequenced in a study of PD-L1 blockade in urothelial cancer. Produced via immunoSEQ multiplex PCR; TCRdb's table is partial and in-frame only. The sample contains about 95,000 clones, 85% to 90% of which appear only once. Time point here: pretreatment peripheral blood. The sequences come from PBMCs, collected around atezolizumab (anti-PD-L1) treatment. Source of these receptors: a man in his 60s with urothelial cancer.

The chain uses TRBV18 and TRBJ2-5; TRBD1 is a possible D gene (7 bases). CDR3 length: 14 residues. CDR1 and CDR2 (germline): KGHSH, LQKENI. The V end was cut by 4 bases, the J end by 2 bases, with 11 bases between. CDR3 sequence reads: CASSRGTEQETQYF. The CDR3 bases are TGTGCCAGCTCACGCGGGACAGAACAAGAGACCCAGTACTTC.

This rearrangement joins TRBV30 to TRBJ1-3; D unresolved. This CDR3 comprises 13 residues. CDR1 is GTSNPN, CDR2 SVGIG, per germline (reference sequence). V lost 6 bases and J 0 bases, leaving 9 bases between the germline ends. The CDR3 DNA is TGTGCCTGCCAACTTACCTCTGGAAACACCATATATTTT. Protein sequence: CACQLTSGNTIYF.

In DNA form, the CDR3 reads TGTGCCAGCAGATTTAAACCGGACAGGTTATTGCTGAACACCGGGGAGCTGTTTTTT. It is translated as CASRFKPDRLLLNTGELFF. The J gene is TRBJ2-2, the V gene TRBV7-9, with TRBD1 identical over 7 bases. Germline trimming cut 6 bases from V and 1 base from J; bases unmatched to any gene: 17. Germline values: CDR1 SEHNR, CDR2 FQNEAQ (reference sequence). The CDR3 consists of 19 residues.

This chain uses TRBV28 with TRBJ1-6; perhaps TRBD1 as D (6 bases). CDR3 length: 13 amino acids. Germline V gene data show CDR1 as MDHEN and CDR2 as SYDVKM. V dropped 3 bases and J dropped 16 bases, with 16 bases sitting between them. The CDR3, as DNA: TGTGCCAGCAGTTTGGGGGGTGAGGGGGGGCTCCACTTT. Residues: CASSLGGEGGLHF.

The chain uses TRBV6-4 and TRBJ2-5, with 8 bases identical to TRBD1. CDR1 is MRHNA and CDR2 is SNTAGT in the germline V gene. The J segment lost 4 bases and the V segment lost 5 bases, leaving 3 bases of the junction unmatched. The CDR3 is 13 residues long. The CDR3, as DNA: TGTGCCAGCAGTCCAGACAGGGGAGAGACCCAGTACTTC. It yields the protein CASSPDRGETQYF.

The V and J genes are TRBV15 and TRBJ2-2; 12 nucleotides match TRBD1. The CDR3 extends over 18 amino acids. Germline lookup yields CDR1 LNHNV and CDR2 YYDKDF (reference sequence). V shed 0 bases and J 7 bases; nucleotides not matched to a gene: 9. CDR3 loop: CATSRDLPGQGAGGELFF. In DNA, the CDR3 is TGTGCCACCAGCAGAGATCTGCCGGGACAGGGGGCCGGCGGGGAGCTGTTTTTT.

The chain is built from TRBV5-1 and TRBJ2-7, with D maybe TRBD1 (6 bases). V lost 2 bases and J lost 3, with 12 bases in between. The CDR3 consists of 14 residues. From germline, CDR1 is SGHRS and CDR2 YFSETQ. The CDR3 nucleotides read TGCGCCAGCAGCTTACAGGGCGATTTCTACGAGCAGTACTTC. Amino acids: CASSLQGDFYEQYF.

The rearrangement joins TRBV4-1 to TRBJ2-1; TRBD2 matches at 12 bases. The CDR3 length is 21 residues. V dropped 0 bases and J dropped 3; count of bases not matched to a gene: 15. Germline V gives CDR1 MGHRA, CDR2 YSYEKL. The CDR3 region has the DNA TGCGCCAGCAGCCAAGATTACTTCTCTAGCGGGAGGGCCGTTCTCTACAATGAGCAGTTCTTC. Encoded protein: CASSQDYFSSGRAVLYNEQFF.

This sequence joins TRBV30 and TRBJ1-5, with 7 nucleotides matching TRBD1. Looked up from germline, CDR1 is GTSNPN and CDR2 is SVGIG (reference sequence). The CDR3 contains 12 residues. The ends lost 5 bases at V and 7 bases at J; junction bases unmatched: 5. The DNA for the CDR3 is TGTGCCTGGGGGACAGCCCGACAGCCCCAGCATTTT. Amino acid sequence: CAWGTARQPQHF.

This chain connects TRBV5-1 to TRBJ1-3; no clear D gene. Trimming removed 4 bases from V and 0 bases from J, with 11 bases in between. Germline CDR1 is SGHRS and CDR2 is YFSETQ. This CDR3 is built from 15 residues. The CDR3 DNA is TGCGCCAGCAGCCCTCGTTATAACTCTGGAAACACCATATATTTT. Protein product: CASSPRYNSGNTIYF.